Each of the 7 T cell receptor beta chains below was sequenced from the same sample in a study of blood T cell repertoires in COVID-19. TCRdb's table, derived via immunoSEQ multiplex PCR, lists solely in-frame clones and lacks some. The sample lists some 50,000 clones, 75% to 80% occurring once. Sequenced sample: peripheral blood. Receptor source: a human donor with active or convalescent COVID-19. The donor label of this sample is uncertain.

The chain has TRBV19 and TRBJ1-2, with 7 bases identical to TRBD1. The J segment lost 4 bases and the V segment lost 8 bases, leaving 7 bases of the junction unmatched. The CDR3 runs 13 residues. The germline CDR1 and CDR2 sequences are LNHDA and SQIVND (reference sequence). CDR3 nucleotides: TGTGCCAGTCAGCCGGGACAGACCTATGGCTACACCTTC. Translation gives CASQPGQTYGYTF.

In this sample, this clone turned up once. CDR3 loop: CASSPRVGGQETQYF. CDR3 nucleotides: TGTGCCAGCAGCCCGCGGGTAGGGGGACAAGAGACCCAGTACTTC. The genes are TRBV27 and TRBJ2-5; a possible D gene is TRBD1 (6 bases). V lost 6 bases to trimming and J lost 2 bases, with 16 bases between them. The germline CDR1 and CDR2 sequences are MNHEY and SMNVEV (reference sequence). The CDR3 spans 15 residues.

The chain has TRBV27 and TRBJ2-7, with TRBD2 matching 10 bases. V shed 2 bases, J shed 7 bases, and the junction held 5 bases outside the gene matches. CDR1 is MNHEY, CDR2 SMNVEV, per germline (reference sequence). This CDR3 is built from 14 residues. This CDR3 is CASSLLAGAREQYF. In nucleotides, the CDR3 is TGTGCCAGCAGTTTACTAGCGGGAGCGAGAGAGCAGTACTTC.

This clone showed up just a few times. The J gene is TRBJ2-7, the V gene TRBV2; 12 bases fit TRBD2. J was trimmed by 6 bases and V by 7 bases; bases with no gene match: 7. The CDR3 covers 14 residues. Germline CDR1 reads SNHLY; CDR2 reads FYNNEI. The CDR3 sequence: CASKTSGSGTEQYF. The CDR3 DNA reads as TGTGCCAGCAAGACTAGCGGGAGCGGTACCGAGCAGTACTTC.

V usage is TRBV4-3 and J usage is TRBJ1-5, with TRBD1 as a possible D gene (6 bases). The CDR3 consists of 18 residues. Between the trimmed V and J ends, which lost 1 base and 9 bases, there was a span of 25 bases. CDR1 and CDR2 (germline): LGHNA, YSLEER. CDR3 DNA sequence: TGCGCCAGCAGCCAAGTGTCAGTCGTTACAGGGCCCGAGGGGCCCCAGCATTTT. As protein: CASSQVSVVTGPEGPQHF.

The chain joins TRBV6-6 to TRBJ2-3, with 7 bases lining up with TRBD2. V lost 6 bases to trimming and J lost 5 bases; unmatched junction nucleotides: 11. Germline V gene lookup returns CDR1 MNHNY and CDR2 SVGAGI (reference sequence). The CDR3 totals 15 residues. In DNA, the CDR3 is TGTGCCAGCAGACTTCGCGGGAGAGGGTTAGATACGCAGTATTTT. It yields the protein CASRLRGRGLDTQYF.

The chain combines TRBV30 with TRBJ1-5; TRBD1 aligns across 7 bases. V dropped 4 bases and J dropped 1; count of bases not matched to a gene: 10. Germline assignment: CDR1 GTSNPN and CDR2 SVGIG (reference sequence). The length of the CDR3 is 16 residues. Here the CDR3 reads CAWTLGGSSSNQPQHF. DNA for the CDR3: TGTGCCTGGACCCTAGGGGGCAGTTCCAGCAATCAGCCCCAGCATTTT.